This TCR beta chain was sequenced in a study of CD8 T cells in Susac syndrome. Controls were age- and sex-matched healthy donors. Negative isolation was applied to CD8+ and CD4+ T cells, and FACS enrichment was applied to TEMRA cells. With random hexamers, about 0.5 to 1 ug RNA was reverse transcribed. immunoSEQ multiplex PCR amplified TCR beta CDR3 across 54 Vbeta, 13 Jbeta. TCRdb ran MiXCR on the immunoSEQ multiplex PCR reads and lists one entry per CDR3 protein. The data contain 180,000 or so distinct CDR3 sequences, about 95% of them seen just once; the ten biggest clones take up 0.1%. The CDR3 has 18 residues. Unmatched junction bases numbered 14, after V lost 0 bases and J lost 3 bases. Germline V gene data show CDR1 as LGHNA and CDR2 as YSLEER.

Sequenced input: CD4+ T cells from PBMCs. The TCR sequence derives from a human donor in good health. V is TRBV4-3 and J is TRBJ2-7, with 7 bases that match TRBD2. Here the CDR3 reads CASSQDRPDGGSIYEQYF. The CDR3, as DNA: TGCGCCAGCAGCCAAGATAGGCCTGATGGCGGGAGTATCTACGAGCAGTACTTC.